This T cell receptor (beta chain) was captured by sequencing in a study of cytomegalovirus exposure and HLA in healthy donors. On the study more broadly: The 120 validation repertoires were produced on the same platform as the approximately 620 repertoires of the first cohort. This was reported in a later analysis.

Broader study findings: Later, an analysis found that TCR clusters from the first cohort tended to co-occur in the roughly 110 validation repertoires.

V lost 1 base and J lost 2; bases outside the gene matches: 5. The CDR3 runs to 17 residues. Germline CDR1 is KGHSH and CDR2 is LQKENI. Regarding this clone: Its target is unknown.

Repertoires were generated with immunoSEQ multiplex PCR, while TCRdb's copy carries only in-frame clones and drops some. The sample includes 60,000 to 85,000 clones, 96% seen only once; the top ten take roughly 4.7%. Sequencing was performed on PBMCs. The chain is built from TRBV18 and TRBJ2-3; 11 bases agree with TRBD1. The receptor was derived from a woman aged 18-29 years in good health and CMV-seropositive. CDR3 sequence reads: CASSPLGQGANTDTQYF. The CDR3 DNA is TGTGCCAGCTCACCACTCGGACAGGGGGCGAACACAGATACGCAGTATTTT.